The sequence of this TCR beta chain was determined in a study of cytomegalovirus exposure and HLA in healthy donors. Germline CDR1 reads SGHTA; CDR2 reads FQGNSA. This CDR3 is 17 amino acids long. V shed 1 base and J 5 bases; nucleotides not matched to a gene: 6. PCR employed 60 Vbeta and 13 Jbeta primers. Assay used: immunoSEQ multiplex PCR; TCRdb lists only in-frame clones, some missing. The sample consists of roughly 100,000 clones, nearly 15% of them appearing once. This clone was picked up a small number of times. Sample: PBMCs. This rearrangement joins TRBV7-2 to TRBJ2-2, with 11 bases matching TRBD2. The receptor was derived from a female donor in good health and CMV-seronegative. This CDR3 reads CASSLEASSGRTGELFF. The CDR3 DNA sequence: TGTGCCAGCAGCTTAGAGGCATCTAGCGGGAGGACCGGGGAGCTGTTTTTT.